This T cell receptor (beta chain) is drawn from a study of CD8 T cells in Susac syndrome. CDR3 length: 13 residues. Germline V gene sequence: CDR1 LNHDA, CDR2 SQIVND (reference sequence). With 3 bases removed from V and 3 bases from J, the gap between germline ends came to 9 bases. cDNA came from roughly 0.53 to 1 ug RNA primed by random hexamers. immunoSEQ multiplex PCR amplified TCR beta CDR3 across 54 Vbeta, 13 Jbeta. A single record per CDR3 protein comes from TCRdb applying MiXCR to the immunoSEQ multiplex PCR reads. The sample consists of around 71,000 distinct CDR3 sequences, around 96% of them appearing once.

The material sequenced was CD4+ T cells from PBMCs. The chain links TRBV19 to TRBJ2-7; D not certain. The sequence was collected from a human donor with multiple sclerosis. CDR3 sequence: CASSIGSIYEQYF. The CDR3 DNA is TGTGCCAGTAGTATCGGCTCCATCTACGAGCAGTACTTC.